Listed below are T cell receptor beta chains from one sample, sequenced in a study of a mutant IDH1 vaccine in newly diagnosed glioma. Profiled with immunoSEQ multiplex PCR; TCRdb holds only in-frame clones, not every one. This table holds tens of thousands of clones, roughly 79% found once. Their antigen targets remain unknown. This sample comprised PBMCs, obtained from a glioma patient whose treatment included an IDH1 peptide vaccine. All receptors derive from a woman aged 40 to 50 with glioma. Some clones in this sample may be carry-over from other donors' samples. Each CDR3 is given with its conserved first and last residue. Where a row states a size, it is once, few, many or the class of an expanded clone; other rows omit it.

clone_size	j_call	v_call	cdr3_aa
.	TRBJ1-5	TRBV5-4	CASSLRSELSNQPQHF
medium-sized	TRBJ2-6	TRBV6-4	CASSPTSGANVLTF
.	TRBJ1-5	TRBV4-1	CASSQAGTSNQPQHF
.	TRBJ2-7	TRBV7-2	CASSLGSLGTYEQYF
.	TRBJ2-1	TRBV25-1	CASSLTSGSYNEQFF
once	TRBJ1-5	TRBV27	CASSLISGSNQPQHF
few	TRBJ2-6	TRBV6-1	CASSESQGGANVLTF
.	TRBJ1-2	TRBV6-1	CASMAGGTNYGYTF
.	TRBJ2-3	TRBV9	CASSVNPETSDTQYF
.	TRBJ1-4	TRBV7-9	CASSSRQGAAEKLFF
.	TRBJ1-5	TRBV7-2	CASSLQQGARQPQHF
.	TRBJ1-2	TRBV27	CASSDFRTNYGYTF
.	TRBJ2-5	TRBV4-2	CASSPGGRRKETQYF
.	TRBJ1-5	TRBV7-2	CASSRVGLVQPQHF
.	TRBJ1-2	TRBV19	CASSIEGVTRRYGYTF
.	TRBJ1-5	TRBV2	CASSARETGNSNQPQHF
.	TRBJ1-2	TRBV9	CASSVAQGDGYTF
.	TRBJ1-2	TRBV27	CASSLSPRTPNYGYTF